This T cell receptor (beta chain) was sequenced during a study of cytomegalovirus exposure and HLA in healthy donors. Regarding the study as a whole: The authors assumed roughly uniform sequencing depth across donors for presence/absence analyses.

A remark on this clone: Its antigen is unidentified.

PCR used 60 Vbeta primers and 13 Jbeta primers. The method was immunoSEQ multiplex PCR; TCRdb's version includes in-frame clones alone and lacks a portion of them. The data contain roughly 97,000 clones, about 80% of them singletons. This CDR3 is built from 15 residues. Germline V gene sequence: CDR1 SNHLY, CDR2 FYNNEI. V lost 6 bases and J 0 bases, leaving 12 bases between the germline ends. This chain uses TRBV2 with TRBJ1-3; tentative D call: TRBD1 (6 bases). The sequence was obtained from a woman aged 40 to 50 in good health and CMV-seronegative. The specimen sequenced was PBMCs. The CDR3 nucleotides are TGTGCCAGCAGCTCACAGGGTACCTCTGGAAACACCATATATTTT. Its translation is CASSSQGTSGNTIYF.